This T cell receptor beta chain originates from a study of control samples from healthy donors and cancer patients. The CDR3 totals 13 residues. Germline V gives CDR1 ENHRY, CDR2 SYGVKD. The ends were cut back, 5 bases at V and 8 bases at J, with 15 bases in the middle. Generated by immunoSEQ multiplex PCR, the TCRdb table keeps only in-frame clones and is missing some. The table lists about 190,000 clones. This TCR was sampled from a woman aged 25 to 39 in good health. The sequencing input was blood. V and J are TRBV10-3 and TRBJ1-2, with a tentative D call TRBD1 (6 bases). The CDR3 DNA is TGTGCCATCAGTAAACAGGGCGAAAACGGCTACACCTTC. Its translation is CAISKQGENGYTF.